A selection of T cell receptor beta chains follows, all from one sample in a study of blood T cell repertoires in COVID-19. Only in-frame clones appear in the TCRdb table, and some are missing; sequencing was by immunoSEQ multiplex PCR. This sample yields approximately 80,000 clones, of which 88% are seen a single time; approximately 10% belongs to the top ten. Source material: peripheral blood. The source of these receptors is a human donor in a cohort sampled during active COVID-19. The CDR3 runs from the conserved cysteine through the conserved F or W. D genes are given only for firm matches. For some rows the clone size is stated as once, few or many, or as a class when expanded; others skip it.

cdr3_aa: CAWSNLGAEAFF; cdr3_nt: TGTGCCTGGAGTAATCTTGGGGCCGAAGCTTTCTTT; j_call: TRBJ1-1; clone_size: .; d_call: .; v_call: TRBV30
cdr3_aa: CASSVGSGFQPQHF; cdr3_nt: TGTGCCAGCAGCGTAGGGTCAGGGTTCCAGCCCCAGCATTTT; j_call: TRBJ1-5; clone_size: .; d_call: .; v_call: TRBV9
cdr3_aa: CASSGAGGRRTGELFF; cdr3_nt: TGTGCCAGCAGTGGAGCGGGGGGGCGTAGAACCGGGGAGCTGTTTTTT; j_call: TRBJ2-2; clone_size: .; d_call: TRBD2; v_call: TRBV2
cdr3_aa: CASSLGLGQGNYEQYF; cdr3_nt: TGTGCCAGCAGTCTTGGGTTGGGACAGGGAAACTACGAGCAGTACTTC; j_call: TRBJ2-7; clone_size: .; d_call: TRBD1; v_call: TRBV4-2
cdr3_aa: CASSPPGTSGQETQYF; cdr3_nt: TGTGCCAGCTCACCACCAGGGACTAGCGGCCAAGAGACCCAGTACTTC; j_call: TRBJ2-5; clone_size: .; d_call: TRBD2; v_call: TRBV18
cdr3_aa: CASSPLWDFTGSDEQFF; cdr3_nt: TGTGCCAGCAGCCCGCTTTGGGACTTCACGGGGAGCGATGAGCAGTTCTTC; j_call: TRBJ2-1; clone_size: .; d_call: .; v_call: TRBV11-2
cdr3_aa: CASSATGSISNEQYF; cdr3_nt: TGTGCCAGCAGCGCGACGGGTTCCATAAGTAACGAGCAGTACTTC; j_call: TRBJ2-7; clone_size: .; d_call: .; v_call: TRBV6-5
cdr3_aa: CASSHGQGARRPNEKLFF; cdr3_nt: TGTGCCAGCAGCCATGGACAGGGGGCGCGACGACCTAATGAAAAACTGTTTTTT; j_call: TRBJ1-4; clone_size: .; d_call: TRBD1; v_call: TRBV3-1/TRBV3-2
cdr3_aa: CASSGIAGGPYNEQFF; cdr3_nt: TGTGCCAGCAGCGGAATAGCGGGGGGGCCGTACAATGAGCAGTTCTTC; j_call: TRBJ2-1; clone_size: .; d_call: TRBD2; v_call: TRBV5-4
cdr3_aa: CASSLVGGSYNSPLHF; cdr3_nt: TGTGCCAGCAGCTTAGTGGGGGGGTCCTATAATTCACCCCTCCACTTT; j_call: TRBJ1-6; clone_size: .; d_call: .; v_call: TRBV27
cdr3_aa: CATSPSVAGELFF; cdr3_nt: TGTGCCACCAGTCCCAGTGTCGCCGGGGAGCTGTTTTTT; j_call: TRBJ2-2; clone_size: .; d_call: .; v_call: TRBV15
cdr3_aa: CASSRGLAELAKNIQYF; cdr3_nt: TGTGCCAGCAGTCGGGGACTAGCGGAGCTAGCCAAAAACATTCAGTACTTC; j_call: TRBJ2-4; clone_size: .; d_call: TRBD2; v_call: TRBV6-2/TRBV6-3
cdr3_aa: CSGRRGGALSTDTQYF; cdr3_nt: TGCAGCGGACGGCGCGGGGGGGCGCTGAGCACAGATACGCAGTATTTT; j_call: TRBJ2-3; clone_size: .; d_call: TRBD2; v_call: TRBV29-1
cdr3_aa: CASSVAEEREQFF; cdr3_nt: TGTGCCAGCAGCGTAGCGGAGGAGCGGGAGCAGTTCTTC; j_call: TRBJ2-1; clone_size: .; d_call: .; v_call: TRBV9
cdr3_aa: CASSSGRAFEQFF; cdr3_nt: TGTGCCAGCAGTAGCGGGAGGGCCTTTGAGCAGTTCTTC; j_call: TRBJ2-1; clone_size: .; d_call: TRBD2; v_call: TRBV6-4
cdr3_aa: CASSRRGTDNEKLFF; cdr3_nt: TGTGCCAGCAGTCGGAGAGGGACAGATAATGAAAAACTGTTTTTT; j_call: TRBJ1-4; clone_size: .; d_call: TRBD1; v_call: TRBV7-9
cdr3_aa: CASSLVARGRITDTQYF; cdr3_nt: TGCGCCAGCAGCTTGGTTGCCCGGGGTCGGATCACAGATACGCAGTATTTT; j_call: TRBJ2-3; clone_size: .; d_call: .; v_call: TRBV5-1
cdr3_aa: CASSSSGGPDTQYF; cdr3_nt: TGTGCCAGCAGTTCTAGCGGGGGGCCAGATACGCAGTATTTT; j_call: TRBJ2-3; clone_size: .; d_call: TRBD2; v_call: TRBV6-4
cdr3_aa: CASILSGGLKNIQYF; cdr3_nt: TGTGCCAGCATTCTCAGCGGGGGACTCAAAAACATTCAGTACTTC; j_call: TRBJ2-4; clone_size: .; d_call: TRBD2; v_call: TRBV2
cdr3_aa: CASSLAAEREGYTF; cdr3_nt: TGTGCCAGCAGCTTAGCGGCCGAGAGGGAGGGCTACACCTTC; j_call: TRBJ1-2; clone_size: .; d_call: .; v_call: TRBV7-8
cdr3_aa: CASSQEGTGLYGYTF; cdr3_nt: TGTGCCAGCAGCCAAGAGGGGACAGGGCTCTATGGCTACACCTTC; j_call: TRBJ1-2; clone_size: few; d_call: TRBD1; v_call: TRBV3-1/TRBV3-2
cdr3_aa: CASSLESRQGARMNTEAFF; cdr3_nt: TGTGCCAGCAGCTTAGAGTCGAGACAGGGGGCTCGGATGAACACTGAAGCTTTCTTT; j_call: TRBJ1-1; clone_size: .; d_call: TRBD1; v_call: TRBV7-4
cdr3_aa: CASSAPGTDTQYF; cdr3_nt: TGTGCCAGCAGCGCTCCAGGGACAGATACGCAGTATTTT; j_call: TRBJ2-3; clone_size: .; d_call: .; v_call: TRBV7-2
cdr3_aa: CASSYATRATDTQYF; cdr3_nt: TGTGCCAGCAGTTATGCCACTAGAGCCACAGATACGCAGTATTTT; j_call: TRBJ2-3; clone_size: .; d_call: .; v_call: TRBV6-2/TRBV6-3
cdr3_aa: CASSLPSGGADTQYF; cdr3_nt: TGTGCCAGCAGCTTACCTAGCGGGGGCGCAGATACGCAGTATTTT; j_call: TRBJ2-3; clone_size: .; d_call: TRBD2; v_call: TRBV7-8
cdr3_aa: CASSSGQGSPPDTQYF; cdr3_nt: TGCGCCAGCAGCTCAGGACAGGGGAGTCCACCAGATACGCAGTATTTT; j_call: TRBJ2-3; clone_size: .; d_call: TRBD1; v_call: TRBV5-1
cdr3_aa: CASSLAPSGSTDTQYF; cdr3_nt: TGTGCCAGCAGCTTAGCTCCTAGCGGGAGCACAGATACGCAGTATTTT; j_call: TRBJ2-3; clone_size: .; d_call: TRBD2; v_call: TRBV11-1
cdr3_aa: CASSPGQADQETQYF; cdr3_nt: TGTGCCAGCAGCCCCGGACAGGCCGACCAAGAGACCCAGTACTTC; j_call: TRBJ2-5; clone_size: .; d_call: TRBD1; v_call: TRBV5-8
cdr3_aa: CASSEEGSLPFNYGYTF; cdr3_nt: TGCGCCAGCAGCGAAGAGGGCAGCTTACCTTTTAACTATGGCTACACCTTC; j_call: TRBJ1-2; clone_size: .; d_call: .; v_call: TRBV4-1
cdr3_aa: CASSPVQGLAGRQFF; cdr3_nt: TGTGCCAGCAGCCCCGTCCAGGGACTAGCGGGAAGGCAGTTCTTC; j_call: TRBJ2-1; clone_size: .; d_call: TRBD2; v_call: TRBV14
cdr3_aa: CASSLRGLNTEAFF; cdr3_nt: TGTGCCAGCAGCTTGAGGGGGTTGAACACTGAAGCTTTCTTT; j_call: TRBJ1-1; clone_size: .; d_call: .; v_call: TRBV7-2
cdr3_aa: CASSQVRSTSGGADEQFF; cdr3_nt: TGTGCCAGCAGCCAAGTTCGGTCTACTAGCGGGGGGGCCGATGAGCAGTTCTTC; j_call: TRBJ2-1; clone_size: once; d_call: TRBD2; v_call: TRBV3-1/TRBV3-2
cdr3_aa: CASSIAKETQYF; cdr3_nt: TGTGCCAGCAGCATAGCCAAAGAGACCCAGTACTTC; j_call: TRBJ2-5; clone_size: .; d_call: .; v_call: TRBV11-2
cdr3_aa: CASRSTDMNTEAFF; cdr3_nt: TGTGCCAGCAGATCGACAGACATGAACACTGAAGCTTTCTTT; j_call: TRBJ1-1; clone_size: .; d_call: .; v_call: TRBV7-8
cdr3_aa: CAISESWSSGNTIYF; cdr3_nt: TGTGCCATCAGTGAGTCCTGGAGCTCTGGAAACACCATATATTTT; j_call: TRBJ1-3; clone_size: .; d_call: .; v_call: TRBV10-3